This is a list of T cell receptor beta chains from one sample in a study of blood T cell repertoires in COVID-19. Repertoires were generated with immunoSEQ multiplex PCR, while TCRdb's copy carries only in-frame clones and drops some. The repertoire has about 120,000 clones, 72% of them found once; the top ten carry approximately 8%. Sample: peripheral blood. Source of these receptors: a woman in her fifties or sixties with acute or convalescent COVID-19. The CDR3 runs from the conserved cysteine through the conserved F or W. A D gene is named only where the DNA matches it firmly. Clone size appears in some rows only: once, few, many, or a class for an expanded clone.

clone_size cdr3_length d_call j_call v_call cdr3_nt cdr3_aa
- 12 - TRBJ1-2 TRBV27 TGTGCCAGCAGTGACAGGAGACATGGCTACACCTTC CASSDRRHGYTF
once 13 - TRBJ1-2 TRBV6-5 TGTGCCAGCAGTCAAACCTTAGGAGGAGGCTACACCTTC CASSQTLGGGYTF
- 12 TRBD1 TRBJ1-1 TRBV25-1 TGTGCCAGCAGTGCACAGGGGTTTGAAGCTTTCTTT CASSAQGFEAFF
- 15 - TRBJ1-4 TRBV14 TGTGCCAGCAGTGCAGGGGAAGTCTGGCGTGAAAAACTGTTTTTT CASSAGEVWREKLFF
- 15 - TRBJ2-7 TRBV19 TGTGCCAGTAGCCGTAAGCGACAGAACTCCTACGAGCAGTACTTC CASSRKRQNSYEQYF
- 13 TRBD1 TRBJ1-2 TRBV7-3 TGTGCCAGCAGCTCCCCTCGGGACAGAGCAAAGACCTTC CASSSPRDRAKTF
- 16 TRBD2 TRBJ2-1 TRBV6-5 TGTGCCAGCAGTTACTCAGGCGGGGGAAGGGGCAATGAGCAGTTCTTC CASSYSGGGRGNEQFF
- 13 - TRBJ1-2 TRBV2 TGTGCCACCAGTAAGACAGACAACTATGGCTACACCTTC CATSKTDNYGYTF
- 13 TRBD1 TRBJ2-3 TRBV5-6 TGTGCCAGCAGCTTAAAGGGGGCTGATACGCAGTATTTT CASSLKGADTQYF
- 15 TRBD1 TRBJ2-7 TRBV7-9 TGTGCCAGCAGCGCGAGGGGACAGGGGGCTTACGAGCAGTACTTC CASSARGQGAYEQYF
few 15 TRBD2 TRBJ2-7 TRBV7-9 TGTGCCAGCAGCTCCTATAGCGGGGGCTCCTACGAGCAGTACTTC CASSSYSGGSYEQYF
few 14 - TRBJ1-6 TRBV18 TGTGCCAGCTCACCGGGGCAGGGATTCTCCCCCCTCCACTTT CASSPGQGFSPLHF
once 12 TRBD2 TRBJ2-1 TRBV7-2 TGTGCCACTCGGGGGGGAGGGGATGAGCAGTTCTTC CATRGGGDEQFF
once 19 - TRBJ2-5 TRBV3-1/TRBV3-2 TGTGCCAGCAGCCCCCTACCGGCGGGACGGGGGATGGGCCAAGAGACCCAGTACTTC CASSPLPAGRGMGQETQYF
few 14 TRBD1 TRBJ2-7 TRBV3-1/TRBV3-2 TGTGCCAGCAGCCATGATGACAGGGGCTACGAGCAGTACTTC CASSHDDRGYEQYF
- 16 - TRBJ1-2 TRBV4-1 TGCGCCAGCAGCCGAGACAATACGGGCGCAGGGACAGGCTACACCTTC CASSRDNTGAGTGYTF
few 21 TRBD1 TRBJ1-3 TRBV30 TGTGCCTGGAGTGTACGGAGGACAGGGTCACGATGGGGGGGTATTGGAAACACCATATATTTT CAWSVRRTGSRWGGIGNTIYF
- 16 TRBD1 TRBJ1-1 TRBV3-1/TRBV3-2 TGTGCCAGCAGCCAACGAACGACAGGGTTGAGCACTGAAGCTTTCTTT CASSQRTTGLSTEAFF
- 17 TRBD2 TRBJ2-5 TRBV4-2 TGTGCCAGCAGCCAATCCCCCTCTAGCGGGGTACAAGAGACCCAGTACTTC CASSQSPSSGVQETQYF
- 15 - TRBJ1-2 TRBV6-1 TGTGCCAGCAGTGAAGGGACATTTACTAACTATGGCTACACCTTC CASSEGTFTNYGYTF
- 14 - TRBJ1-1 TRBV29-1 TGCAGCGTTGGCGGGGCACAGGCGAACACTGAAGCTTTCTTT CSVGGAQANTEAFF
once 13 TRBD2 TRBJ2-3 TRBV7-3 TGTGCCAGTGGCGGGGGGGCCGGAGATACGCAGTATTTT CASGGGAGDTQYF
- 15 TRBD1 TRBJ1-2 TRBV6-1 TGTGCCAGCAGTGAACCGGACAGGCAAGTCTATGGCTACACCTTC CASSEPDRQVYGYTF